Below, one T cell receptor beta chain is given with its context. Its antigen is currently not known. Base-call qualities are not available, and no considerably larger clone is one nucleotide away. The sample is drawn from a study of T cell changes during pregnancy in multiple sclerosis (dated 2019 in TCRdb). Notes on the research overall: Changes in the T cell repertoire over the course of pregnancy were examined in this study in women with multiple sclerosis.

Library preparation employed the immunoSEQ multiplex PCR assay. As stored in TCRdb, this immuneACCESS dataset retains in-frame rearrangements with V and J assigned. A fraction of the clones does not appear; measured against another copy, unresolved V genes explain less than half of the discrepancy, and the remainder lacks a known reason. The sample table lists fewer than 40,000 clones, just over 90% of them with a count of one. Clones ranked in the top ten supply about 10% of the sample. The CDR3 spans 14 residues, from the cysteine through the phenylalanine. The retained sequence is limited to the CDR3, 42 bases, with the frame set at the first base. The junction shows trimming of 6 bases on V and 6 bases on J, and the gene matches do not reach 6 bases of it. Sequences LGHNT (CDR1) and FRNRAP (CDR2) are obtained from the germline V gene.

The receptor comes from a female donor with multiple sclerosis, enrolled in a pregnancy study. The source was CD8+ T cells from peripheral blood mononuclear cells, collected before pregnancy. The chain couples TRBV12-5 to TRBJ2-1, with TRBD2 matching 9 junction bases. CDR3 sequence: CASGLSGRPNEQFF. The DNA reads TGTGCTAGTGGGCTTAGCGGGAGACCCAATGAGCAGTTCTTC.